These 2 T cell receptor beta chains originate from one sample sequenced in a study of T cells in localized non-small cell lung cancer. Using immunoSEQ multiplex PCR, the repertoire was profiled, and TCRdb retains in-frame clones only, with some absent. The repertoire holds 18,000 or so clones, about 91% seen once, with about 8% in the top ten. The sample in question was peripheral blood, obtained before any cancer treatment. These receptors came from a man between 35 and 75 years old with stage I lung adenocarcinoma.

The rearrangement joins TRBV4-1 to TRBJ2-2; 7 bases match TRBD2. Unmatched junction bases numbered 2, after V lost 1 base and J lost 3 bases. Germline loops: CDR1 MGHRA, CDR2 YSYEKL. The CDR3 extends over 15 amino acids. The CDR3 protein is CASSQAGLDTGELFF. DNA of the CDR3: TGCGCCAGCAGCCAAGCCGGACTAGACACCGGGGAGCTGTTTTTT.

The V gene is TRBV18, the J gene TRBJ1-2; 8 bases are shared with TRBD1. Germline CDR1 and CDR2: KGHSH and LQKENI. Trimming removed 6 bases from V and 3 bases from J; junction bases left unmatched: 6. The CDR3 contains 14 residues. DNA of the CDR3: TGTGCCAGCTCCCGAGGACAGGGCGACTATGGCTACACCTTC. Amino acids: CASSRGQGDYGYTF.